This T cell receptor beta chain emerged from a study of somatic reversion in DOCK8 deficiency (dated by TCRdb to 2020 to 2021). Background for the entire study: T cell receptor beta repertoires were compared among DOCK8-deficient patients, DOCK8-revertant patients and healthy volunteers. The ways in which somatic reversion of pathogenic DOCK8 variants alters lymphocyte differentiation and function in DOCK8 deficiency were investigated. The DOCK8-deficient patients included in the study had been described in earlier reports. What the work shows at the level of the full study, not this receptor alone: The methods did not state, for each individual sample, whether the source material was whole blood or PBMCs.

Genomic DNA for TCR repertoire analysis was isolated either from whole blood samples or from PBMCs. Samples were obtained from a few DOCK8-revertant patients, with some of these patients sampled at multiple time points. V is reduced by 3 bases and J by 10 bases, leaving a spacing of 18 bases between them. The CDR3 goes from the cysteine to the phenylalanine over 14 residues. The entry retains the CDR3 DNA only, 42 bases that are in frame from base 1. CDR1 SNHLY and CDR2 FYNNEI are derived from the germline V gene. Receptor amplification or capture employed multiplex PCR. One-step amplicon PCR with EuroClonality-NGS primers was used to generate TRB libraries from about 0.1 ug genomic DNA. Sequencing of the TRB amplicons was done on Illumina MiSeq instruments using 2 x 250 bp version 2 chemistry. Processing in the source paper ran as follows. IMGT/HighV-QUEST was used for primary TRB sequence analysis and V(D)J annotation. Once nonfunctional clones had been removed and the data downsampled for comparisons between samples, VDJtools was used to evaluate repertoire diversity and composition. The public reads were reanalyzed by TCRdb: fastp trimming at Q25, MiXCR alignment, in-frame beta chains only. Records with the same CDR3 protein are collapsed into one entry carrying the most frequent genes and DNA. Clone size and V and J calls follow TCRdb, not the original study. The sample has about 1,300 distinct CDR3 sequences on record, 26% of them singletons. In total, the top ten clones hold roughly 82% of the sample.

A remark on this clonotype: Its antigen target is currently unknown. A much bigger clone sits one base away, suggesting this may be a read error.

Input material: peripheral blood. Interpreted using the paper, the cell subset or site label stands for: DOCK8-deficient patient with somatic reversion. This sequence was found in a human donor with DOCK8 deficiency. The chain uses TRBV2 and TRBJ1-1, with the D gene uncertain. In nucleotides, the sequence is TGTGCCAGCAGTGAGGCAGGTCTAATGTCTGGAGCTTTCTTT. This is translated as CASSEAGLMSGAFF.